The present entry profiles one T cell receptor beta chain with its context. Its binding antigen is unknown. No base quality values were provided; no much bigger clone lies one nucleotide off. The multiplex PCR relied on 52 forward TRBV primers and 13 reverse TRBJ primers, and amplification bias was corrected through assay-based and computational methods. Within the immunoSEQ assay, multiplex PCR amplified rearranged TRB loci from genomic DNA. An Illumina HiSeq platform was used to sequence the TRB amplicons. The source study handled its data this way. Custom algorithms error-filtered the raw sequences and aligned them to reference gene sequences, after which the immunoSEQ online tools were used for analysis. The frequencies of productive and nonproductive TRB rearrangements were evaluated among unique sequences as well as among total sequences. For TRB CDR3 positions 6 and 7, hydrophobicity together with amino acid composition served as the basis for assessing self-reactivity potential. Group comparisons used t tests, Mann-Whitney tests or two-way ANOVA run in Prism software. As stored in TCRdb, this immuneACCESS dataset retains in-frame rearrangements with V and J assigned. A fraction of the clones does not appear; measured against another copy, unresolved V genes explain less than half of the discrepancy, and the remainder lacks a known reason. V, J and clone size are taken as reported in that table, and D and trimming were inferred from the DNA itself. The sample includes tens of thousands of clones, with over 90% observed a single time. About 0.99% of the sample is in the top ten clones.

Evidence of autoimmunity was present in all CD3G-deficient patients, and the autoimmunity was more severe in two of the patients. At testing, patients were between 2 and 39 years old and showed lower naive and higher memory CD4+ and CD8+ T-cell proportions. CD4+ cells were FACS-sorted into CD25-high CD127-low regulatory T cells and CD25-low CD127-high conventional CD4+ T cells. Six individuals with CD3G deficiency were included in the patient group. Patient samples and clinical data came from an international physician network spanning the United States, Europe and Asia. Ficoll density separation was used to isolate peripheral blood mononuclear cells. The data are from a study of regulatory T cells (dated by TCRdb to the late 2010s). Study-level background: The study compared T-cell receptor beta repertoires of sorted regulatory, conventional CD4+ and CD8+ T cells between CD3G-deficient patients and healthy controls.

Beyond this particular receptor, the publication reports: In patients, repertoires had restricted unique TRB V-J pairs and skewed V and J gene usage, with regulatory T cells showing the most marked changes. Hydrophobic residues at CDR3 positions 6 and 7 were enriched in conventional CD4+ T cells from CD3G-deficient patients, which suggests more self-reactive specificities.

The CDR1 and CDR2 encoded by the germline V gene (reference sequence) are LNHDA and SQIVND. V ends up 5 bases short and J 9 bases short, with an unmatched junction base count of 8. The CDR3 sequence holds 13 residues, the cysteine and phenylalanine included. Only the CDR3 DNA is retained, 39 bases long and in frame from the first base. Sample: conventional CD4+ T cells sorted from blood. The TCR sequence derives from a child aged 2 to 9 with CD3G deficiency. The sequence joins TRBV19 to TRBJ2-3; TRBD1 lines up with 7 middle nucleotides. The sequenced DNA is TGTGCCAGTAGTGCCAGACAGGGCGGGACGCAGTATTTT. Translated, this gives CASSARQGGTQYF.